Following are 23 T cell receptor beta chains from one sample sequenced in a study of CD8 T cells in Susac syndrome. Random hexamers were used to reverse transcribe the RNA input (0.5 to 1 ug). TCRdb redid the calling of the immunoSEQ multiplex PCR reads with MiXCR, one entry per CDR3 protein. The sample holds about 130,000 distinct CDR3 sequences, approximately 79% seen once. Sequencing used CD8+ T cells from PBMCs. These receptors all stem from a human donor with multiple sclerosis.

This sequence joins TRBV5-5 and TRBJ2-7; 9 bases match TRBD1. V shed 0 bases, J shed 3 bases, and the junction held 4 bases outside the gene matches. Per the germline V gene, CDR1 is SGHKS and CDR2 is YYEKEE (reference sequence). There are 15 residues in the CDR3. The chain's CDR3 is CASSLGQGVSYEQYF. The CDR3 DNA reads TGTGCCAGCAGCTTGGGACAGGGGGTAAGCTACGAGCAGTACTTC.

The V call is TRBV5-8, the J call TRBJ2-7; TRBD2 might be the D (5 bases). The CDR3 is 18 amino acids. Deletions cut 4 bases from V and 0 bases from J, with 23 bases between. CDR1 and CDR2 (germline): SGHTS, YDEGEE. For the CDR3, the DNA is TGTGCCAGCAGCCCTAGAGAAAAAGGGAGCTACAGCTCCTACGAGCAGTACTTC. Translation gives CASSPREKGSYSSYEQYF.

The J gene is TRBJ1-5, the V gene TRBV19, with a possible D match to TRBD1 (5 bases). The CDR3 extends over 15 amino acids. Trimming pared 3 bases from V and 5 bases from J, leaving 14 bases between. Germline CDR1 LNHDA, CDR2 SQIVND (reference sequence). DNA for the CDR3: TGTGCCAGTAGTATTGATGGGGGGACTGATCAGCCCCAGCATTTT. The encoded protein is CASSIDGGTDQPQHF.

The chain couples TRBV13 to TRBJ2-5; D uncertain. The V gene lost 4 bases and the J gene lost 2 bases, with 8 bases spanning the gap. This CDR3 is 13 amino acids long. Germline assignment: CDR1 PRHDT and CDR2 FYEKMQ (reference sequence). CDR3 region: CASSSENQETQYF. The DNA for the CDR3 is TGTGCCAGCAGCTCTGAGAATCAAGAGACCCAGTACTTC.

V and J are TRBV6-2 or TRBV6-3 and TRBJ1-5; 7 bases are a match to TRBD1. The CDR3 loop spans 15 amino acids. Germline CDR1 MNHEY, CDR2 SVGEGT. The ends lost 5 bases at V and 0 bases at J; junction bases unmatched: 4. The CDR3: CASSIGTVSNQPQHF. CDR3 nucleotide sequence: TGTGCCAGCAGTATCGGGACAGTTAGCAATCAGCCCCAGCATTTT.

This clonotype has a single count. The V and J genes are TRBV6-5 and TRBJ1-1; no clear D gene. Germline CDR1 and CDR2: MNHEY and SVGAGI. The V end was cut by 2 bases, the J end by 4 bases, with 8 bases between. The length of the CDR3 is 13 residues. The CDR3 region has the DNA TGTGCCAGCAGTTACATGAGTACCACTGAAGCTTTCTTT. This sequence encodes CASSYMSTTEAFF.

The gene calls are TRBV7-6 and TRBJ2-2; TRBD1 matches at 8 bases. From germline, CDR1 is SGHVS and CDR2 FNYEAQ. The CDR3 spans 20 residues. Trimming removed 2 bases from V and 5 bases from J; junction bases left unmatched: 19. CDR3: CASSLPETGVGIGLTGELFF. CDR3 coding DNA: TGTGCCAGCAGCTTACCCGAGACAGGGGTAGGGATCGGTTTGACCGGGGAGCTGTTTTTT. Complete variable domain (other parts from reference TRBV7-6 and TRBJ2-2): GAGVSQSPRYKVTKRGQDVALRCDPISGHVSLYWYRQALGQGPEFLTYFNYEAQQDKSGLPNDRFSAERPEGSISTLTIQRTEQRDSAMYRCASSLPETGVGIGLTGELFFGEGSRLTVL.

The rearrangement uses TRBV11-2 and TRBJ2-3; 8 nucleotides align to TRBD2. The germline CDR1 and CDR2 sequences are SGHAT and FQNNGV. Trimming at V came to 3 bases and at J to 2 bases, leaving 7 bases not matched to a gene. The CDR3 loop spans 16 amino acids. The CDR3: CASSLGAGAFTDTQYF. The CDR3, as DNA: TGTGCCAGCAGCTTGGGAGCGGGGGCCTTCACAGATACGCAGTATTTT.

This clonotype has only a few counts. This chain links TRBV19 with TRBJ1-1; D is uncertain. This CDR3 comprises 14 residues. V lost 5 bases and J 0 bases, leaving 10 bases between the germline ends. The germline V gene has CDR1 LNHDA and CDR2 SQIVND (reference sequence). CDR3 sequence reads: CASSVGVMNTEAFF. The CDR3 region has the DNA TGTGCCAGTAGTGTGGGTGTGATGAACACTGAAGCTTTCTTT.

This clonotype came up once. The chain couples TRBV7-9 to TRBJ2-7, with D uncertain. V was shortened by 5 bases and J by 5 bases, with 19 bases between the two germline ends. Germline V gives CDR1 SEHNR, CDR2 FQNEAQ (reference sequence). The CDR3 is 15 amino acids. Here the CDR3 reads CASSLGVSRPNEQYF. The CDR3 DNA reads TGTGCCAGCAGCCTTGGTGTGTCGCGCCCCAACGAGCAGTACTTC.

The CDR3 sequence is CASSIDRGDQPQHF. The CDR3 DNA reads as TGTGCCAGCAGTATCGACAGGGGGGACCAGCCCCAGCATTTT. The chain uses TRBV12-3 or TRBV12-4 and TRBJ1-5, with 9 bases identical to TRBD1. The CDR3 contains 14 residues. V lost 5 bases, J lost 7 bases, and 6 bases stayed unmatched.

The chain employs TRBV7-9 and TRBJ2-3; 10 bases map to TRBD2. The germline V gene has CDR1 SEHNR and CDR2 FQNEAQ (reference sequence). After removal of 1 base from V and 4 bases from J, the junction contained 14 bases not matched to a gene. This CDR3 is 19 amino acids long. The CDR3 nucleotides read TGTGCCAGCAGCTTAGTCCTATTACTAGCGGGAATGCCCCCAGATACGCAGTATTTT. Translation: CASSLVLLLAGMPPDTQYF.

The chain couples TRBV3-1 to TRBJ1-5, with TRBD1 matching 12 bases. The J segment lost 5 bases and the V segment lost 3 bases, leaving 2 bases of the junction unmatched. This CDR3 has 15 amino acids. Per germline, CDR1 LGHDT and CDR2 YNNKEL (reference sequence). This chain's CDR3 is CASSQGQGADQPQHF. The DNA of the CDR3 is TGTGCCAGCAGCCAGGGACAGGGGGCTGATCAGCCCCAGCATTTT.

V and J are TRBV30 and TRBJ1-3; D not resolved. Germline V gene sequence: CDR1 GTSNPN, CDR2 SVGIG (reference sequence). The V and J ends lost 5 bases and 7 bases respectively, with 6 bases between them. The CDR3 loop spans 10 amino acids. DNA of the CDR3: TGTGCCTGGGGGCTCAACACCATATATTTT. Its translation: CAWGLNTIYF. Supplemented by reference TRBV30 and TRBJ1-3, the full variable domain reads SQTIHQWPATLVQPVGSPLSLECTVEGTSNPNLYWYRQAAGRGLQLLFYSVGIGQISSEVPQNLSASRPQDRQFILSSKKLLLSDSGFYLCAWGLNTIYFGEGSWLTVV.

This clonotype came up a few times. The chain is built from TRBV11-3 and TRBJ2-1; a weak D match, TRBD2 (7 bases). The ends were cut back, 1 base at V and 5 bases at J, with 12 bases in the middle. The CDR3 totals 15 residues. Germline V gene lookup returns CDR1 SGHNT and CDR2 YENEEA. CDR3 sequence reads: CASSLGGGGDNEQFF. CDR3 coding DNA: TGTGCCAGCAGCTTAGGTGGCGGGGGCGACAATGAGCAGTTCTTC.

The gene calls are TRBV11-2 and TRBJ2-2; D is ambiguous. CDR1 is SGHAT and CDR2 is FQNNGV in the germline V gene. The CDR3 runs 9 residues. With 9 bases removed from V and 8 bases from J, the gap between germline ends came to 4 bases. The CDR3 DNA sequence: TGTGCCAGTGGGGGGGAGCTGTTTTTT. Residues: CASGGELFF. Combining the CDR3 with reference TRBV11-2 and TRBJ2-2 gives the whole variable domain EAGVAQSPRYKIIEKRQSVAFWCNPISGHATLYWYQQILGQGPKLLIQFQNNGVVDDSQLPKDRFSAERLKGVDSTLKIQPAKLEDSAVYLCASGGELFFGEGSRLTVL.

The chain's CDR3 is CASAPTTGARANEQFF. The CDR3, as DNA: TGTGCCAGCGCCCCCACGACAGGGGCGAGGGCCAATGAGCAGTTCTTC. This chain joins TRBV19 and TRBJ2-1, with 8 bases aligning to TRBD1. The CDR3 is made up of 16 amino acids. Per the germline V gene, CDR1 is LNHDA and CDR2 is SQIVND (reference sequence). J was trimmed by 6 bases and V by 9 bases; bases with no gene match: 16.

V and J are TRBV4-1 and TRBJ2-7; TRBD1 matches 12 bases. V was clipped by 4 bases and J by 3 bases; unmatched bases: 4. Germline loops: CDR1 MGHRA, CDR2 YSYEKL. The CDR3 is 15 residues long. DNA of the CDR3: TGCGCCAGCAGCCTCCGGGACAGGGGGCTCTACGAGCAGTACTTC. Translation gives CASSLRDRGLYEQYF.

The gene calls are TRBV7-9 and TRBJ2-1, with D perhaps being TRBD1 or TRBD2 (5 bases each). This CDR3 comprises 12 residues. In germline, CDR1 is SEHNR, CDR2 FQNEAQ (reference sequence). The V end lost 3 bases, the J end lost 8 bases, and 8 bases lay between the germline ends. Written as DNA, the CDR3 is TGTGCCAGCAGCTTCGGGGCGGATGAGCAGTTCTTC. It is translated as CASSFGADEQFF.

The V call is TRBV4-1, the J call TRBJ2-5, with D perhaps matching TRBD2 (6 bases). The V and J ends lost 0 bases and 5 bases respectively, with 16 bases between them. CDR1 is MGHRA and CDR2 is YSYEKL in the germline V gene. The CDR3 is 16 residues long. CDR3: CASSQEGGDFLETQYF. For the CDR3, the DNA is TGCGCCAGCAGCCAAGAGGGCGGGGATTTCTTGGAGACCCAGTACTTC.

This chain connects TRBV2 to TRBJ1-1; D is unresolved. Germline CDR1 SNHLY, CDR2 FYNNEI. The CDR3 runs to 10 residues. DNA of the CDR3: TGTGCGGTAATGAACACTGAAGCTTTCTTT. Translated: CAVMNTEAFF.

V and J are TRBV20-1 and TRBJ1-5; 10 bases line up with TRBD1. The V and J ends lost 3 bases and 0 bases, in that order; junction bases with no gene match: 8. CDR1 and CDR2 from the germline V gene are DFQATT and SNEGSKA (reference sequence). This CDR3 is 17 amino acids long. CDR3 sequence: CSASDRDRGRSNQPQHF. CDR3 in DNA: TGCAGTGCTAGTGACCGGGACAGGGGACGTAGCAATCAGCCCCAGCATTTT.

This chain connects TRBV4-2 to TRBJ2-2; TRBD2 matches 14 bases. V lost 0 bases and J lost 4; bases outside the gene matches: 7. Germline CDR1 and CDR2: LGHNA and YNFKEQ. This CDR3 contains 19 residues. CDR3 sequence reads: CASSQDRGLAGASTGELFF. The CDR3 nucleotides read TGTGCCAGCAGCCAAGATCGGGGACTAGCGGGGGCCTCCACCGGGGAGCTGTTTTTT.